Only a few counts were recorded for the clone carrying this T cell receptor beta chain. Repertoires were generated with immunoSEQ multiplex PCR, while TCRdb's copy carries only in-frame clones and drops some. The data contain 150,000 to 200,000 clones, 80% to 90% of them singletons. The entry originates in a study of cytomegalovirus exposure and HLA in healthy donors. Separation from the roughly 700-subject first cohort characterized the roughly 120-subject validation cohort, to which the donors belonged. The receptor was isolated from a woman in her thirties in good health and CMV-seropositive. Input material: PBMCs.

This CDR3 reads CATSRSQVNTEAFF. As DNA, the CDR3 is TGTGCCACCAGCAGATCGCAGGTGAACACTGAAGCTTTCTTT. The V gene is TRBV15, the J gene TRBJ1-1; D is unclear. There are 14 residues in the CDR3. Per the germline V gene, CDR1 is LNHNV and CDR2 is YYDKDF (reference sequence). Deletions cut 2 bases from V and 0 bases from J, with 7 bases between.